The 18 T cell receptor beta chains reported below all come from one sample, sequenced in a study of T cells after yellow fever vaccination. A single record per CDR3 protein comes from TCRdb applying MiXCR to the 5' RACE reads. The sample has approximately 510,000 distinct CDR3 sequences, roughly 22% seen once. The material sequenced was PBMCs, taken about 20 days after the first yellow fever vaccination. The receptors were gathered from a man aged 18 to 35 who received the YFV17D yellow fever vaccine.

Only a few counts were recorded for this clonotype. This chain uses TRBV4-2 with TRBJ2-2, with no clear D. CDR3 size: 14 residues. Looked up from germline, CDR1 is LGHNA and CDR2 is YNFKEQ. With 2 bases removed from V and 4 bases from J, the gap between germline ends came to 8 bases. CDR3 sequence reads: CASSQLSGTGELFF. Written as DNA, the CDR3 is TGTGCCAGCAGCCAACTGTCGGGCACCGGGGAGCTGTTTTTT.

This clonotype was observed a handful of times. This sequence joins TRBV15 and TRBJ2-7; the D gene is possibly TRBD2 (6 bases). The germline V gene has CDR1 LNHNV and CDR2 YYDKDF (reference sequence). The length of the CDR3 is 14 residues. The ends were cut back, 5 bases at V and 4 bases at J, with 15 bases in the middle. CDR3 nucleotide sequence: TGTGCCACCAGCGTAGACCGGGGGACTTACGAGCAGTACGTC. This encodes CATSVDRGTYEQYV.

The chain employs TRBV28 and TRBJ1-5; a possible D gene is TRBD1 (6 bases). The V end was cut by 5 bases, the J end by 2 bases, with 13 bases between. Looked up from germline, CDR1 is MDHEN and CDR2 is SYDVKM. The CDR3 totals 15 residues. The DNA of the CDR3 is TGTGCCAGCAGTACAACAGGGTCCGGCAATCAGCCCCAGCATTTT. Protein product: CASSTTGSGNQPQHF.

This clonotype was picked up a small number of times. This chain links TRBV27 with TRBJ1-1; TRBD1 matches at 8 bases. Losses at the gene ends were 5 bases for V and 1 base for J; bases not matched to a gene: 6. CDR3 length: 15 residues. Germline CDR1 and CDR2: MNHEY and SMNVEV (reference sequence). The CDR3 is CASSHQGAGNTEAFF. The CDR3, as DNA: TGTGCCAGCAGTCACCAGGGGGCGGGGAACACTGAAGCTTTCTTT.

This clonotype was counted between two and nine times. V gene TRBV12-3 or TRBV12-4 combines with J gene TRBJ2-7; 12 bases agree with TRBD1. V lost 6 bases and J lost 4; bases outside the gene matches: 7. The CDR3 is 15 residues long. The CDR3 loop is CASSTGTGGWYEQYF. The CDR3 DNA reads as TGTGCCAGCAGCACGGGGACAGGGGGCTGGTACGAGCAGTACTTC.

The chain couples TRBV6-2 or TRBV6-3 to TRBJ2-5, with TRBD1 as a possible D gene (5 bases). There are 16 residues in the CDR3. Germline V CDR1 and CDR2: MNHEY, SVGEGT. Trimming took off 2 bases at V and 4 bases at J, with 17 bases between the two ends. The CDR3 DNA reads TGTGCCAGCAGTTACGGGTTAGGGGTTAGGGGAGAGACCCAGTACTTC. The encoded protein is CASSYGLGVRGETQYF.

The chain carries TRBV9 and TRBJ2-1, with 8 bases identical to TRBD2. Germline CDR1 reads SGDLS; CDR2 reads YYNGEE. J lost 4 bases, V lost 1 base, and 4 bases had no gene match. CDR3 size: 15 residues. The CDR3, as DNA: TGTGCCAGCAGCGTAAGCAGCGGGGGATACAATGAGCAGTTCTTC. Its translation is CASSVSSGGYNEQFF.

Turning to this clonotype: As the CDR3 is not closed by the conserved phenylalanine or tryptophan, this likely results from a read error. The chain joins TRBV27 to TRBJ1-1; D uncertain. Germline CDR1 and CDR2: MNHEY and SMNVEV (reference sequence). The CDR3 sequence is 14 residues long. Trimming cost V 6 bases and J 5 bases, with 16 bases left between them. The CDR3 loop reads CASRATPTRTEAFC. The CDR3 bases are TGTGCCAGCAGAGCAACACCAACAAGGACTGAAGCTTTCTGT.

This clonotype occurred a few times. In nucleotides, the CDR3 is TGTGCCAGCAGCTCGTGGGACAGGGGCTACGAGCAGTACTTC. It codes for CASSSWDRGYEQYF. The chain combines TRBV7-9 with TRBJ2-7, with 10 bases aligning to TRBD1. The ends lost 4 bases at V and 3 bases at J; junction bases unmatched: 3. The germline gives CDR1 SEHNR, CDR2 FQNEAQ (reference sequence). The CDR3 contains 14 residues.

This sequence joins TRBV11-2 and TRBJ1-2; 7 bases match TRBD1. The germline gives CDR1 SGHAT, CDR2 FQNNGV. Trimming took 2 bases from V and 2 from J; bases not matched to a gene: 14. The CDR3 totals 18 residues. The CDR3 coding sequence is TGTGCCAGCAGCTTAAGGTTCAGGGGGACTCTAAGCAACTATGGCTACACCTTC. This codes for CASSLRFRGTLSNYGYTF.

This sequence joins TRBV7-2 and TRBJ1-2, with TRBD1 matching over 11 bases. The trim removed 1 base at V and 10 bases at J, leaving 11 bases unmatched. The CDR3 extends over 16 amino acids. CDR1 and CDR2 from the germline V gene are SGHTA and FQGNSA. CDR3 sequence (DNA): TGTGCCAGCAGCTTAGTGGTGGGAGGACAGGGGGCTGACTACACCTTC. Its protein product is CASSLVVGGQGADYTF.

The rearrangement joins TRBV7-2 to TRBJ2-5; 12 bases are a match to TRBD2. Germline assignment: CDR1 SGHTA and CDR2 FQGNSA. The CDR3 length is 16 residues. V was clipped by 2 bases and J by 5 bases; unmatched bases: 6. This CDR3 reads CASSLWLAGGSETQYF. CDR3 nucleotide sequence: TGTGCCAGCAGCTTATGGCTAGCGGGGGGGTCTGAGACCCAGTACTTC. Based on the CDR3 plus reference TRBV7-2 and TRBJ2-5, the full variable domain is GAGVSQSPSNKVTEKGKDVELRCDPISGHTALYWYRQSLGQGLEFLIYFQGNSAPDKSGLPSDRFSAERTGGSVSTLTIQRTQQEDSAVYLCASSLWLAGGSETQYFGPGTRLLVL.

The J gene is TRBJ1-1, the V gene TRBV3-1, with D unresolved. The CDR3 loop spans 12 amino acids. The V and J ends lost 0 bases and 8 bases respectively, with 7 bases between them. CDR1 and CDR2 from the germline V gene are LGHDT and YNNKEL (reference sequence). The CDR3 sequence: CASSQDGGEAFF. In nucleotides, the CDR3 is TGTGCCAGCAGCCAAGATGGAGGAGAAGCTTTCTTT.

The chain has TRBV3-1 and TRBJ1-1; no clear D gene. Trimming took off 2 bases at V and 10 bases at J, with 17 bases between the two ends. The CDR3 length is 14 residues. In germline, CDR1 is LGHDT, CDR2 YNNKEL (reference sequence). The CDR3 DNA reads as TGTGCCAGCAGCCAATATCAGGCCAGCTCTTCAGCTTTCTTT. Residues: CASSQYQASSSAFF.

This chain connects TRBV11-2 to TRBJ2-5, with a tentative D call TRBD2 (5 bases). CDR3 length equals 16 residues. Per the germline V gene, CDR1 is SGHAT and CDR2 is FQNNGV. V was cut by 0 bases and J by 5 bases, with 16 bases left in between. CDR3 protein: CASSLDLVVGGETQYF. The DNA of the CDR3 is TGTGCCAGCAGCTTAGATCTAGTAGTTGGCGGGGAGACCCAGTACTTC.

V usage is TRBV20-1 and J usage is TRBJ1-1; 7 bases are a match to TRBD1. CDR1 DFQATT and CDR2 SNEGSKA come from the germline V gene (reference sequence). V lost 4 bases and J lost 5; bases outside the gene matches: 10. The CDR3 has 14 amino acids. CDR3 region: CSATLQGTRTEAFF. Written as DNA, the CDR3 is TGCAGTGCTACCCTACAGGGGACGCGGACTGAAGCTTTCTTT.

V and J are TRBV7-3 and TRBJ2-7; D call uncertain. This CDR3 comprises 13 residues. The V end was cut by 2 bases, the J end by 2 bases, with 7 bases between. The V gene's germline CDR1 is SGHTA and CDR2 FQGTGA. The CDR3 region has the DNA TGTGCCAGCAGCTTAGCCCCAGCCTACGAGCAGTACTTC. Its protein is CASSLAPAYEQYF.

This clonotype has a handful of counts. The chain uses TRBV7-9 and TRBJ2-7; unclear D gene. V dropped 6 bases and J dropped 6 bases, with 9 bases sitting between them. Germline CDR1 reads SEHNR; CDR2 reads FQNEAQ (reference sequence). The CDR3 has 11 amino acids. Written as DNA, the CDR3 is TGTGCCAGCAGAGCCAAGGGCGAGCAGTACGTC. It codes for CASRAKGEQYV.